The 8 T cell receptor beta chains presented below share a single source sample, sequenced in a study of T cells in Graves' hyperthyroidism and ophthalmopathy (dated by TCRdb to 2018 to 2020). Library creation used multiplex PCR. The data were produced on an Illumina HiSeq 2000. Amplification of TCR beta CDR3 regions was carried out from RNA transcripts. The TCR CDR3 was subjected to a first round of RT-PCR using the HTBI primer set and the Qiagen OneStep RT-PCR kit. TCRdb applied fastp at Q25 and MiXCR to the public reads, then kept only in-frame beta chains. Each CDR3 protein gets just one entry, which takes the most common genes and DNA from the rows behind it. The sample table contains about 640,000 distinct CDR3 sequences; only one count was recorded for nearly 45% of them. The top ten hold less than 9.5% of the sample. Material: peripheral blood or thyroid tissue (not recorded which). These TCRs come from an adult man with Graves' disease, either hyperthyroidism or ophthalmopathy (not recorded which).

V is TRBV4-1 and J is TRBJ2-3; 13 bases match TRBD2. The CDR3 consists of 16 residues. Germline V gives CDR1 MGHRA, CDR2 YSYEKL. After removal of 3 bases from V and 1 base from J, the junction contained 1 base not matched to a gene. The CDR3 DNA sequence: TGCGCCAGCAGCCAGGGACTAGCGGGGCGCACAGATACGCAGTATTTT. Protein sequence: CASSQGLAGRTDTQYF.

The V gene is TRBV12-5, the J gene TRBJ1-1, with 7 bases aligning to TRBD1. V shed 2 bases, J shed 1 base, and the junction held 1 base outside the gene matches. Germline CDR1 reads LGHNT; CDR2 reads FRNRAP. This CDR3 is 14 amino acids long. CDR3 DNA: TGTGCTAGTGGTTTGACAGGGGAGAACACTGAAGCTTTCTTT. This codes for CASGLTGENTEAFF.

The J gene is TRBJ1-5, the V gene TRBV19, with D perhaps matching TRBD1 (5 bases). The germline CDR1 and CDR2 sequences are LNHDA and SQIVND (reference sequence). The length of the CDR3 is 16 residues. The V end was cut by 0 bases, the J end by 5 bases, with 14 bases between. Here the CDR3 DNA reads TGTGCCAGTAGTATAGAGGGGGGTCTCCCATATCAGCCCCAGCATTTT. Amino acid sequence: CASSIEGGLPYQPQHF.

This clonotype was counted ten times or more. The chain couples TRBV7-9 to TRBJ1-1; TRBD1 agrees at 9 bases. The CDR3 consists of 16 residues. Losses at the gene ends were 5 bases for V and 6 bases for J; bases not matched to a gene: 13. Germline values: CDR1 SEHNR, CDR2 FQNEAQ (reference sequence). CDR3 protein: CASSTTGGATTAEAFF. The DNA of the CDR3 is TGTGCCAGCAGCACCACAGGGGGCGCGACGACGGCTGAAGCTTTCTTT.

This clonotype was counted at least ten times. The rearrangement links TRBV29-1 to TRBJ1-2; no clear D. The CDR3 is made up of 12 amino acids. Germline values: CDR1 SQVTM, CDR2 ANQGSEA. V gave up 3 bases and J gave up 4 bases, with 9 bases separating them. DNA of the CDR3: TGCAGCGTTGAGCAACAGTTCTATGGCTACACCTTC. Protein: CSVEQQFYGYTF. The complete variable domain, with remaining parts taken from reference TRBV29-1 and TRBJ1-2, reads SAVISQKPSRDICQRGTSLTIQCQVDSQVTMMFWYRQQPGQSLTLIATANQGSEATYESGFVIDKFPISRPNLTFSTLTVSNMSPEDSSIYLCSVEQQFYGYTFGSGTRLTVV.

The J gene is TRBJ2-2, the V gene TRBV5-8, with D perhaps given as TRBD1 or TRBD2 (6 bases each). Looked up from germline, CDR1 is SGHTS and CDR2 is YDEGEE. Trimming shortened V by 1 base and J by 6 bases, and 10 bases separated the two germline ends. The CDR3 covers 14 residues. CDR3 loop: CASSLSGGPGELFF. The CDR3 DNA sequence: TGTGCCAGCAGCTTGTCCGGGGGCCCCGGGGAGCTGTTTTTT. Looking up the rest from reference TRBV5-8 and TRBJ2-2 gives the full variable domain: EAGVTQSPTHLIKTRGQQATLRCSPISGHTSVYWYQQALGLGLQFLLWYDEGEERNRGNFPPRFSGRQFPNYSSELNVNALELEDSALYLCASSLSGGPGELFFGEGSRLTVL.

The rearrangement links TRBV10-3 to TRBJ1-4; 9 nucleotides line up with TRBD1. The CDR3 runs 14 residues. V lost 4 bases to trimming and J lost 8 bases; unmatched junction nucleotides: 5. Germline-derived CDR1 and CDR2 are ENHRY and SYGVKD. This CDR3 reads CAISGGQGREKLFF. CDR3 nucleotide sequence: TGTGCCATCAGTGGGGGACAGGGTAGGGAAAAACTGTTTTTT.

This clonotype has ten or more counts. The chain uses TRBV7-3 and TRBJ1-2; tentatively, D is TRBD1 (5 bases). CDR3 length: 13 amino acids. Germline-derived CDR1 and CDR2 are SGHTA and FQGTGA. The ends were cut back, 5 bases at V and 4 bases at J, with 11 bases in the middle. CDR3 bases: TGTGCCAGCAGCCCGGGGGTGGCCTATGGCTACACCTTC. It translates to CASSPGVAYGYTF.